A selection of T cell receptor beta chains follows, all from one sample in a study of cytomegalovirus exposure and HLA in healthy donors. The assay was immunoSEQ multiplex PCR, and TCRdb's table has in-frame clones only and misses some. Its listing shows 35,000 or so clones. Source material: PBMCs. These receptor sequences come from a man aged 40-50 years in good health and CMV-seropositive. The CDR3 runs from the conserved cysteine through the conserved F or W. Each record gives: clone size, D gene, J gene, V gene, CDR3 DNA, CDR3 protein. A D gene is named only where the DNA matches it firmly. Expanded clones get a size class; other rows say once, few or many, or leave the size out.

clone_size: .; d_call: TRBD2; j_call: TRBJ2-1; v_call: TRBV7-2; cdr3_nt: TGTGCCAGCAGCTTAGGGGGTCGACTAGCGGGAAGGGTGTTCTTC; cdr3_aa: CASSLGGRLAGRVFF
clone_size: .; d_call: .; j_call: TRBJ2-3; v_call: TRBV6-6; cdr3_nt: TGTGCCAGCAGTTCGGCAGATACGCAGTATTTT; cdr3_aa: CASSSADTQYF
clone_size: .; d_call: TRBD1; j_call: TRBJ2-1; v_call: TRBV6-1; cdr3_nt: TGTGCCAGCAGCGGGGACAGGCAAACCTACAATGAGCAGTTCTTC; cdr3_aa: CASSGDRQTYNEQFF
clone_size: .; d_call: .; j_call: TRBJ1-2; v_call: TRBV5-8; cdr3_nt: TGTGCCAGCAGTCTGGAGGGGAGGGGCAGGGGCTACACCTTC; cdr3_aa: CASSLEGRGRGYTF
clone_size: .; d_call: TRBD2; j_call: TRBJ2-2; v_call: TRBV2; cdr3_nt: TGTGCCAGCAGTGAATCAGAATCGGGGGGCACCGGGGAGCTGTTTTTT; cdr3_aa: CASSESESGGTGELFF
clone_size: .; d_call: .; j_call: TRBJ1-5; v_call: TRBV7-2; cdr3_nt: TGTGCCAGCAGCTTAGGAGGAAAGAGGAACAATCAGCCCCAGCATTTT; cdr3_aa: CASSLGGKRNNQPQHF
clone_size: .; d_call: .; j_call: TRBJ2-2; v_call: TRBV7-2; cdr3_nt: TGTGCCAGCAGCTTAGGGGTTGGGACTTACACCGGGGAGCTGTTTTTT; cdr3_aa: CASSLGVGTYTGELFF
clone_size: .; d_call: TRBD2; j_call: TRBJ2-1; v_call: TRBV27; cdr3_nt: TGTGCCAGCATTCGGCGGGAGGGTAACAATGAGCAGTTCTTC; cdr3_aa: CASIRREGNNEQFF
clone_size: .; d_call: TRBD1; j_call: TRBJ2-7; v_call: TRBV27; cdr3_nt: TGTGCCAGCAGTCGGGACAGGGGGAACGAGCAGTGCTTC; cdr3_aa: CASSRDRGNEQCF
clone_size: .; d_call: .; j_call: TRBJ1-4; v_call: TRBV27; cdr3_nt: TGTGCCAGCAGTCCCCGCGGGGGGAGGGCGGCTGAAAAACTGTTTTTT; cdr3_aa: CASSPRGGRAAEKLFF
clone_size: .; d_call: TRBD1; j_call: TRBJ1-4; v_call: TRBV19; cdr3_nt: TGTGCCAGTAGTATAGCCCAGGGGGCAACTAATGAAAAACTGTTTTTT; cdr3_aa: CASSIAQGATNEKLFF
clone_size: medium-sized; d_call: .; j_call: TRBJ1-1; v_call: TRBV4-1; cdr3_nt: TGCGCCAGCAGCCAAGGAGGGCCAGCGAACACTGAAGCTTTCTTT; cdr3_aa: CASSQGGPANTEAFF
clone_size: .; d_call: .; j_call: TRBJ2-5; v_call: TRBV29-1; cdr3_nt: TGCAGCGTCTTACTAGCTTCCAAAGAGACCCAGTACTTC; cdr3_aa: CSVLLASKETQYF
clone_size: .; d_call: .; j_call: TRBJ1-5; v_call: TRBV6-1; cdr3_nt: TGTGCCAGCAGTTGGGGCCACAGGGACCGCCAGCCCCAGCATTTT; cdr3_aa: CASSWGHRDRQPQHF
clone_size: .; d_call: TRBD1; j_call: TRBJ2-7; v_call: TRBV29-1; cdr3_nt: TGCAGCGTTGCTGAAGGGACAGGGGATCTCGAGCAGTACTTC; cdr3_aa: CSVAEGTGDLEQYF
clone_size: .; d_call: TRBD2; j_call: TRBJ2-5; v_call: TRBV25-1; cdr3_nt: TGTGCCAGCAGTGAATGGGACGCGGGAGGGCCACGGGAGCAGTACTTC; cdr3_aa: CASSEWDAGGPREQYF
clone_size: .; d_call: TRBD1; j_call: TRBJ2-1; v_call: TRBV7-9; cdr3_nt: TGTGCCAGCAGCATTCCTCCGGGACAGGAATCTTACAATGAGCAGTTCTTC; cdr3_aa: CASSIPPGQESYNEQFF
clone_size: .; d_call: .; j_call: TRBJ1-1; v_call: TRBV27; cdr3_nt: TGTGCCAGCAGTCAAAGACAGGAAGAGGCTTTCTTT; cdr3_aa: CASSQRQEEAFF
clone_size: .; d_call: .; j_call: TRBJ2-7; v_call: TRBV10-3; cdr3_nt: TGTGCCATCCTACGGATCAGGGGCCTCTCCTACGAGCAGTACTTC; cdr3_aa: CAILRIRGLSYEQYF
clone_size: .; d_call: .; j_call: TRBJ2-7; v_call: TRBV7-8; cdr3_nt: TGTGCCAGCAGCCAGATCGACAGAGAAGGTTACGAGCAGTACTTC; cdr3_aa: CASSQIDREGYEQYF
clone_size: .; d_call: .; j_call: TRBJ2-5; v_call: TRBV11-2; cdr3_nt: TGTGCCAGCAGCTCTAGCCTGGACTACCGGGGGACCCAGTACTTC; cdr3_aa: CASSSSLDYRGTQYF
clone_size: .; d_call: TRBD1; j_call: TRBJ1-1; v_call: TRBV29-1; cdr3_nt: TGCAGCGGGCGACAGGGGAACACTGAAGCTTTCTTT; cdr3_aa: CSGRQGNTEAFF
clone_size: .; d_call: TRBD2; j_call: TRBJ2-3; v_call: TRBV27; cdr3_nt: TGTGCCAGCAGTTCGTGGACTAGCGGGAGGACAGATACGCAGTATTTT; cdr3_aa: CASSSWTSGRTDTQYF
clone_size: .; d_call: TRBD2; j_call: TRBJ2-3; v_call: TRBV2; cdr3_nt: TGTGCCAGCAACCGAGCGGGAGGAACGACAGATACGCAGTATTTT; cdr3_aa: CASNRAGGTTDTQYF
clone_size: .; d_call: .; j_call: TRBJ2-7; v_call: TRBV29-1; cdr3_nt: TGCAGCTTTGGAGGGACAGCCGCCTACGAGCAGTACTTC; cdr3_aa: CSFGGTAAYEQYF
clone_size: .; d_call: .; j_call: TRBJ2-7; v_call: TRBV7-3; cdr3_nt: TGTGCCAGCAGCTTAACCCCCGTTTCTAGCGAGCAGTACTTC; cdr3_aa: CASSLTPVSSEQYF
clone_size: .; d_call: .; j_call: TRBJ2-1; v_call: TRBV18; cdr3_nt: TGTGCCAGCTCCCCCGGCCAGGTAGAGTTCTTC; cdr3_aa: CASSPGQVEFF
clone_size: .; d_call: .; j_call: TRBJ1-1; v_call: TRBV29-1; cdr3_nt: TGCAGCGTTGATGTGGGGCAGGTATTAACTGAAGCTTTCTTT; cdr3_aa: CSVDVGQVLTEAFF
clone_size: .; d_call: TRBD2; j_call: TRBJ2-1; v_call: TRBV4-1; cdr3_nt: TGCGCCAGCAGCCCCTCCGGGGGGGTTGGCAATGAGCAGTTCTTC; cdr3_aa: CASSPSGGVGNEQFF
clone_size: .; d_call: .; j_call: TRBJ2-1; v_call: TRBV7-3; cdr3_nt: TGTGCCAGCAGCAAAGAGCCCGGACAAAAGCAGTTCTTC; cdr3_aa: CASSKEPGQKQFF
clone_size: .; d_call: .; j_call: TRBJ2-1; v_call: TRBV14; cdr3_nt: TGTGCCAGCAGCCGAACCGTCGGGGGGCGAATATACAATGAGCAGTTCTTC; cdr3_aa: CASSRTVGGRIYNEQFF
clone_size: .; d_call: TRBD1; j_call: TRBJ2-7; v_call: TRBV18; cdr3_nt: TGTGCCAGCTCACGATCCGGGACAGGGTCCTACGAGCAGTACTTC; cdr3_aa: CASSRSGTGSYEQYF
clone_size: .; d_call: TRBD1; j_call: TRBJ2-7; v_call: TRBV5-6; cdr3_nt: TGTGCCAGCAGCTGGACAGGGGGCTCCTCCTACGAGCAGTACTTC; cdr3_aa: CASSWTGGSSYEQYF
clone_size: .; d_call: TRBD1; j_call: TRBJ2-1; v_call: TRBV28; cdr3_nt: TGTGCCAGCAGTTTAACCCAGGACAGGGGTGATGAGCAGTTCTTC; cdr3_aa: CASSLTQDRGDEQFF
clone_size: .; d_call: .; j_call: TRBJ2-3; v_call: TRBV9; cdr3_nt: TGTGCCAGCATGGGAGATCTGAGTACGCAGTATTTT; cdr3_aa: CASMGDLSTQYF
clone_size: .; d_call: TRBD2; j_call: TRBJ2-1; v_call: TRBV7-3; cdr3_nt: TGTGCCAGCAGCGTGACTAGCGGCCCCTACAATGAGCAGTTCTTC; cdr3_aa: CASSVTSGPYNEQFF
clone_size: .; d_call: TRBD2; j_call: TRBJ2-3; v_call: TRBV5-4; cdr3_nt: TGTGCCAGCAGCGATGGGGCAGCGGGAGGGCCTGGAGATACGCAGTATTTT; cdr3_aa: CASSDGAAGGPGDTQYF